The 28 T cell receptor beta chains below all came from one sample that was sequenced in a study of beta chain features in type 1 diabetes. Isolated RNA was reverse transcribed in full, so expressed TCRB transcripts were sequenced. The method was immunoSEQ multiplex PCR; TCRdb's version includes in-frame clones alone and lacks a portion of them. The sample has about 240,000 clones, 25% to 30% seen once. Input material: central memory CD4+ T cells from blood. These receptors all come from a man aged 25 to 40 in good health.

This clone has more than one count but fewer than ten. The chain carries TRBV30 and TRBJ1-2, with 8 bases lining up with TRBD1. This CDR3 spans 13 amino acids. V was clipped by 4 bases and J by 4 bases; unmatched bases: 5. From germline, CDR1 is GTSNPN and CDR2 SVGIG (reference sequence). CDR3: CAWNPGGIYGYTF. The CDR3 DNA is TGTGCCTGGAACCCAGGGGGCATCTATGGCTACACCTTC.

The CDR3 protein is CASSFDTDTQYF. CDR3 nucleotides: TGCGCCAGCAGCTTTGACACAGATACGCAGTATTTT. V is TRBV5-1 and J is TRBJ2-3; D uncertain. Germline CDR1 SGHRS, CDR2 YFSETQ. V lost 2 bases, J lost 2 bases, and 3 bases lay in between. This CDR3 is 12 amino acids long.

This chain uses TRBV5-1 with TRBJ2-5; D is undetermined. Germline assignment: CDR1 SGHRS and CDR2 YFSETQ. CDR3 length: 13 amino acids. V was trimmed by 5 bases and J by 3 bases, leaving 11 bases between them. The CDR3 region has the DNA TGCGCCAGCAGAGTGGGCCCGGAAGAGACCCAGTACTTC. Encoded protein: CASRVGPEETQYF.

Here the CDR3 DNA reads TGTGCCAGCAGTTCTACAGGGATCGAGCAGTACTTC. This encodes CASSSTGIEQYF. The genes are TRBV6-6 and TRBJ2-7; D is possibly TRBD1 (6 bases). In germline, CDR1 is MNHNY, CDR2 SVGAGI (reference sequence). Deletions cut 4 bases from V and 6 bases from J, with 10 bases between. This CDR3 has 12 residues.

This chain links TRBV4-2 with TRBJ2-3; possible D gene TRBD2, 5 bases. Germline V lookup: CDR1 LGHNA, CDR2 YNFKEQ. CDR3 length: 14 amino acids. V dropped 0 bases and J dropped 4 bases, with 8 bases sitting between them. CDR3 sequence: CASSQDRGADTQYF. The CDR3 DNA sequence: TGTGCCAGCAGCCAAGATCGGGGTGCAGATACGCAGTATTTT.

The sample holds many counts of this clone. CDR3 nucleotides: TGCGCCAGCAGCCAGGAGTGGACTAGCCAAGAGACCCAGTACTTC. This translates into CASSQEWTSQETQYF. The chain has TRBV4-3 and TRBJ2-5; 7 positions match TRBD2. The CDR3 runs to 15 residues. Looked up from germline, CDR1 is LGHNA and CDR2 is YSLEER. Unmatched junction bases numbered 5, after V lost 3 bases and J lost 1 base.

This clone was seen a handful of times. V gene TRBV14 combines with J gene TRBJ1-1; D not resolved. Germline V CDR1 and CDR2: SGHDN, FVKESK. The CDR3 is 11 residues long. The ends were cut back, 0 bases at V and 9 bases at J, with 5 bases in the middle. The CDR3 DNA reads as TGTGCCAGCAGCCAAGACAGAAAAGCTTTCTTT. Translating gives CASSQDRKAFF.

The table lists this clone with a few counts. The rearrangement joins TRBV2 to TRBJ2-7; D not resolved. The CDR3 has 12 residues. V was trimmed by 5 bases and J by 0 bases, leaving 5 bases between them. CDR1 is SNHLY, CDR2 FYNNEI, per germline. The CDR3 DNA follows: TGTGCCAGCAGTTTGAGCTCCTACGAGCAGTACTTC. Translating it yields CASSLSSYEQYF.

This clone occurred a few times. V and J are TRBV5-1 and TRBJ2-5; 7 bases fit TRBD1. Germline CDR1 is SGHRS and CDR2 is YFSETQ. J gave up 0 bases and V 4 bases, and 0 bases lay outside the gene matches. The CDR3 runs to 13 residues. CDR3 protein: CASSGTDQETQYF. CDR3 DNA: TGCGCCAGCAGCGGGACAGACCAAGAGACCCAGTACTTC.

This sequence joins TRBV7-7 and TRBJ2-2, with 7 positions matching TRBD1. The CDR3 consists of 16 residues. From germline, CDR1 is SSHAT and CDR2 FNYEAQ (reference sequence). The trim removed 5 bases at V and 0 bases at J, leaving 6 bases unmatched. CDR3 in amino acids: CASSRDRAPNTGELFF. The CDR3 nucleotides read TGTGCCAGCAGCCGGGACAGAGCCCCGAACACCGGGGAGCTGTTTTTT.

A remark on this clone: The likely explanation is a read error, given a far larger clone one base away. The genes are TRBV29-1 and TRBJ2-5, with no clear D. Trimming removed 8 bases at V and 0 bases at J, with 22 bases between. CDR1 and CDR2 (germline): SQVTM, ANQGSEA. The CDR3 is 16 amino acids. CDR3 DNA: TGCAGCTTTTGGGTGGGATATGGGAAGTACCAAGAGACCCAGTACTTC. It codes for CSFWVGYGKYQETQYF.

This sequence joins TRBV27 and TRBJ2-5; no clear D gene. This CDR3 has 12 amino acids. V dropped 5 bases and J dropped 7 bases, with 11 bases sitting between them. Per the germline V gene, CDR1 is MNHEY and CDR2 is SMNVEV (reference sequence). This CDR3 reads CASSVGLGTQYF. The CDR3 DNA reads TGTGCCAGCAGTGTCGGGCTGGGGACCCAGTACTTC.

This clone occurred many times. The chain is built from TRBV30 and TRBJ2-6; no reliable D call. From germline, CDR1 is GTSNPN and CDR2 SVGIG (reference sequence). Trimming left V 3 bases short and J 3 bases short, with 15 bases between. This CDR3 has 16 residues. The CDR3 region is CAWRRRTSGGANVLTF. CDR3 in DNA: TGTGCCTGGAGGCGACGGACCTCTGGTGGGGCCAACGTCCTGACTTTC.

This clone turned up a few times. The V and J genes are TRBV2 and TRBJ1-6, with 10 nucleotides matching TRBD1. The CDR3 loop spans 14 amino acids. In germline, CDR1 is SNHLY, CDR2 FYNNEI. V dropped 5 bases and J dropped 9; count of bases not matched to a gene: 4. In nucleotides, the CDR3 is TGTGCCAGCAGTTCCGGGACAGGGGTTTCACCCCTCCACTTT. It specifies CASSSGTGVSPLHF.

The chain joins TRBV4-1 to TRBJ1-1; D remains unclear. With 4 bases removed from V and 1 base from J, the gap between germline ends came to 10 bases. CDR1 and CDR2 (germline): MGHRA, YSYEKL. The CDR3 length is 14 residues. This CDR3 reads CASSLQGRNTEAFF. In DNA, the CDR3 is TGCGCCAGCAGCCTACAAGGGAGGAACACTGAAGCTTTCTTT.

The rearrangement uses TRBV5-6 and TRBJ2-5; D may correspond to TRBD1 or TRBD2 (6 bases each). The V gene lost 0 bases and the J gene lost 4 bases, with 10 bases spanning the gap. CDR3 length equals 14 residues. Germline assignment: CDR1 SGHDT and CDR2 YYEEEE. The CDR3 nucleotides read TGTGCCAGCAGCTTGGTGGGGGGCAGAGAGACCCAGTACTTC. It codes for CASSLVGGRETQYF.

The genes are TRBV6-1 and TRBJ1-2; D perhaps matches TRBD1 (6 bases). This CDR3 is 15 amino acids long. With 0 bases removed from V and 4 bases from J, the gap between germline ends came to 12 bases. Germline assignment: CDR1 MNHNS and CDR2 SASEGT. The CDR3 region is CASSEAGGALYGYTF. The CDR3 DNA reads as TGTGCCAGCAGTGAAGCAGGGGGAGCCCTCTATGGCTACACCTTC.

This clone was recorded a few times. The chain joins TRBV4-3 to TRBJ2-7, with D unresolved. CDR1 is LGHNA and CDR2 is YSLEER in the germline V gene. This CDR3 has 15 amino acids. Trimming stripped 0 bases from V and 3 bases from J, with 12 bases between. The CDR3 DNA is TGCGCCAGCAGCCAAGATGTCGGCTTCATCTACGAGCAGTACTTC. Translating it yields CASSQDVGFIYEQYF.

This clone was counted between two and nine times. The rearrangement joins TRBV5-1 to TRBJ1-1, with TRBD1 identical over 7 bases. The CDR3 sequence is 15 residues long. Germline CDR1 reads SGHRS; CDR2 reads YFSETQ. The V gene end was trimmed by 3 bases and the J gene end by 3 bases; junction bases not matched to a gene: 8. The DNA of the CDR3 is TGCGCCAGCAGCTGGGGACTAGGGACAGACACTGAAGCTTTCTTT. Its protein product is CASSWGLGTDTEAFF.

The chain's CDR3 is CASGGQGVGSPLHF. CDR3 in DNA: TGTGCCAGTGGCGGGCAGGGAGTAGGTTCACCCCTCCACTTT. The rearrangement links TRBV2 to TRBJ1-6; possibly TRBD1 for D (5 bases). Per germline, CDR1 SNHLY and CDR2 FYNNEI. Trimming shortened V by 9 bases and J by 9 bases, and 18 bases separated the two germline ends. This CDR3 has 14 amino acids. Combining the CDR3 with reference TRBV2 and TRBJ1-6 gives the whole variable domain EPEVTQTPSHQVTQMGQEVILRCVPISNHLYFYWYRQILGQKVEFLVSFYNNEISEKSEIFDDQFSVERPDGSNFTLKIRSTKLEDSAMYFCASGGQGVGSPLHFGNGTRLTVT.

The chain is built from TRBV2 and TRBJ1-1; D may be TRBD1 (5 bases). This CDR3 has 13 amino acids. Trimming shortened V by 6 bases and J by 5 bases, and 13 bases separated the two germline ends. CDR1 SNHLY and CDR2 FYNNEI come from the germline V gene. CDR3 coding DNA: TGTGCCAGCAGCCCAGGGTTTGGAACTGAAGCTTTCTTT. Translating gives CASSPGFGTEAFF. Based on the CDR3 plus reference TRBV2 and TRBJ1-1, the full variable domain is EPEVTQTPSHQVTQMGQEVILRCVPISNHLYFYWYRQILGQKVEFLVSFYNNEISEKSEIFDDQFSVERPDGSNFTLKIRSTKLEDSAMYFCASSPGFGTEAFFGQGTRLTVV.

This clone was counted at least ten times. The chain joins TRBV29-1 to TRBJ2-7; D might be TRBD1 or TRBD2, each matching 5 bases. Germline V lookup: CDR1 SQVTM, CDR2 ANQGSEA. This CDR3 comprises 12 residues. V lost 7 bases, J lost 6 bases, and 16 bases lay in between. CDR3 sequence (DNA): TGCAGCGCCCTTACGTCGGGGCGCGAGCAGTACTTC. Residues: CSALTSGREQYF.

The rearrangement links TRBV28 to TRBJ2-5; 7 nucleotides align to TRBD1. Trimming removed 1 base from V and 2 bases from J; junction bases left unmatched: 7. There are 16 residues in the CDR3. The V gene's germline CDR1 is MDHEN and CDR2 SYDVKM. The CDR3 coding sequence is TGTGCCAGCAGTTTATCCTACGGACAGGAACAAGAGACCCAGTACTTC. It codes for CASSLSYGQEQETQYF.

Ten or more counts support this clone. The chain carries TRBV29-1 and TRBJ2-1, with TRBD2 matching 9 bases. V lost 3 bases, J lost 8 bases, and 8 bases stayed unmatched. The CDR3 length is 14 residues. Germline CDR1 and CDR2: SQVTM and ANQGSEA. The CDR3 is CSVDRTSVGDEQFF. The CDR3 region has the DNA TGCAGCGTTGATCGGACTAGCGTGGGCGATGAGCAGTTCTTC.

This clone was counted ten times or more. The J gene is TRBJ2-1, the V gene TRBV6-1, with a possible D match to TRBD1 (5 bases). Germline V gene data show CDR1 as MNHNS and CDR2 as SASEGT. This CDR3 is 12 amino acids long. Trimming took 6 bases from V and 4 from J, leaving 7 bases between them. The CDR3 loop is CASRQGYNEQFF. CDR3 nucleotide sequence: TGTGCCAGCAGGCAGGGTTACAATGAGCAGTTCTTC.

The genes are TRBV5-6 and TRBJ1-5; D is uncertain. Germline CDR1 is SGHDT and CDR2 is YYEEEE. This CDR3 spans 13 amino acids. Between the trimmed V and J ends, which lost 3 bases and 7 bases, there was a span of 11 bases. The DNA for the CDR3 is TGTGCCAGCAGCTCGAAAGGGCACCAGCCCCAGCATTTT. Translated, it gives CASSSKGHQPQHF.

The genes are TRBV5-4 and TRBJ2-2; 7 nucleotides align to TRBD2. The CDR3 is made up of 15 amino acids. Per the germline V gene, CDR1 is SGHNT and CDR2 is YYREEE (reference sequence). J lost 0 bases, V lost 6 bases, and 5 bases had no gene match. CDR3 in DNA: TGTGCCAGCACCCCGGGAGGTGCGAACACCGGGGAGCTGTTTTTT. Amino acid sequence: CASTPGGANTGELFF.

This clone showed up just a few times. J is TRBJ2-5 and V is TRBV5-6; D is perhaps TRBD2 (6 bases). Germline V gene sequence: CDR1 SGHDT, CDR2 YYEEEE. This CDR3 contains 14 residues. Trimming shortened V by 4 bases and J by 0 bases, and 10 bases separated the two germline ends. In DNA form, the CDR3 reads TGTGCCAGCAGCCGCCGGGGGAACCAAGAGACCCAGTACTTC. This sequence encodes CASSRRGNQETQYF. The entire variable domain, with the rest obtained from reference TRBV5-6 and TRBJ2-5, is as follows: DAGVTQSPTHLIKTRGQQVTLRCSPKSGHDTVSWYQQALGQGPQFIFQYYEEEERQRGNFPDRFSGHQFPNYSSELNVNALLLGDSALYLCASSRRGNQETQYFGPGTRLLVL.